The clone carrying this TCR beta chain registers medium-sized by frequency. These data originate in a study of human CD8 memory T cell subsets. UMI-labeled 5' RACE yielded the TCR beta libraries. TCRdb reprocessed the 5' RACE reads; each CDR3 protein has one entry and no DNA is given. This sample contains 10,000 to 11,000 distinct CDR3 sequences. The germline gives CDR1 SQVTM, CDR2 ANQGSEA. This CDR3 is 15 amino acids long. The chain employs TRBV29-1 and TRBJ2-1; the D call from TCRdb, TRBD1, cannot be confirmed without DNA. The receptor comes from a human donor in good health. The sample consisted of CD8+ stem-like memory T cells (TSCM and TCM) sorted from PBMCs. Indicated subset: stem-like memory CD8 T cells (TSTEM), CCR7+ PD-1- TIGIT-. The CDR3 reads CRLPGARGPYNEQFF.